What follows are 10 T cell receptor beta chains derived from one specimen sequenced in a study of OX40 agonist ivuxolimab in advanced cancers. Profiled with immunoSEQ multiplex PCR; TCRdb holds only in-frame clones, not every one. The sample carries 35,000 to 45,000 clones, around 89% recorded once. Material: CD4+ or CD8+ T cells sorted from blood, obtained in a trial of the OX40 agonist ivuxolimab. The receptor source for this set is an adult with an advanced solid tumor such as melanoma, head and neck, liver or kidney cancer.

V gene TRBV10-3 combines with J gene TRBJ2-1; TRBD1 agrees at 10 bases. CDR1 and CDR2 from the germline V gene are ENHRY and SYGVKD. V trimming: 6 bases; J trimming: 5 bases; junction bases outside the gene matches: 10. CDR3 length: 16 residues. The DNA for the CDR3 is TGTGCCATCAGGGCAGCGACAGGGGGCTCGGACAATGAGCAGTTCTTC. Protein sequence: CAIRAATGGSDNEQFF.

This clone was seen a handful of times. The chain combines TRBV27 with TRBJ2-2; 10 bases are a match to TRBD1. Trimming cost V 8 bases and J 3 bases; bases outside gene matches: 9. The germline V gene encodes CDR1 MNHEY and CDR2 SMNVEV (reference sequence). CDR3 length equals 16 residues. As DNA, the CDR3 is TGTGCCAGCCGACAGGGGGCGACCAGGGACACCGGGGAGCTGTTTTTT. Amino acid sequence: CASRQGATRDTGELFF.

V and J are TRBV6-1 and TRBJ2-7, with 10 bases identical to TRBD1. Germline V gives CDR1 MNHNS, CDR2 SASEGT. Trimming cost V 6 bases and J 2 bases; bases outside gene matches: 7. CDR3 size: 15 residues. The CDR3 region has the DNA TGTGCCAGCAGCGAATGGACAGGGGGGCCCTACGAGCAGTACTTC. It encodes CASSEWTGGPYEQYF.

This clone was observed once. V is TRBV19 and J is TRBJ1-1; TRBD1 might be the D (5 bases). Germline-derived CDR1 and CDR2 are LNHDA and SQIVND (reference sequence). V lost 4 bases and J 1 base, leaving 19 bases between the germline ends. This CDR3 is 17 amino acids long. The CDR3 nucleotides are TGTGCCAGTAGTACTCAGGGAAACCTTCAAGCGAACACTGAAGCTTTCTTT. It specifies CASSTQGNLQANTEAFF.

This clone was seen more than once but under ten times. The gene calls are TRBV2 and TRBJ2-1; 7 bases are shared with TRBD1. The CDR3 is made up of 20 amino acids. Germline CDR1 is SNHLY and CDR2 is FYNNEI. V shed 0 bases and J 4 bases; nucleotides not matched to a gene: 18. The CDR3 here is CASSEALLGSYRGVYNEQFF. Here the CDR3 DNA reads TGTGCCAGCAGTGAAGCGCTTCTAGGGTCGTACAGGGGTGTTTACAATGAGCAGTTCTTC.

The CDR3 is CASSQEASVGTQYF. CDR3 sequence (DNA): TGCGCCAGCAGCCAAGAGGCTAGCGTTGGGACCCAGTACTTC. The V and J genes are TRBV4-1 and TRBJ2-5, with a tentative D call TRBD2 (6 bases). The CDR3 totals 14 residues. Germline V gives CDR1 MGHRA, CDR2 YSYEKL. Trimming stripped 0 bases from V and 7 bases from J, with 12 bases between.

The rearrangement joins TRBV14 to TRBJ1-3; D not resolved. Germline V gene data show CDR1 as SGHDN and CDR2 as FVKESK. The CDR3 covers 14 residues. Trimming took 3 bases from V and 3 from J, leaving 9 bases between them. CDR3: CASSHRARGNTIYF. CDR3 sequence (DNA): TGTGCCAGCAGCCATAGGGCCCGTGGAAACACCATATATTTT.

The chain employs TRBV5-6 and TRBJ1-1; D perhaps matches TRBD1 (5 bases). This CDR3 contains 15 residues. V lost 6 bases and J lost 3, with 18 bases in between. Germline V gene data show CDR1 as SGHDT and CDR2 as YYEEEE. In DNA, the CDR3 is TGTGCCAGCAACAAACAGGCGAGATTCTACACTGAAGCTTTCTTT. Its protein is CASNKQARFYTEAFF.

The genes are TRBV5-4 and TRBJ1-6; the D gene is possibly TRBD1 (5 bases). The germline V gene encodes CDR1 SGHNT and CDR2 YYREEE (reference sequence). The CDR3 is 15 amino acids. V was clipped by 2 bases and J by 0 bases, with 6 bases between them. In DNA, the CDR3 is TGTGCCAGCAGCTTTGACAGCTCCTATAATTCACCCCTCCACTTT. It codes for CASSFDSSYNSPLHF.

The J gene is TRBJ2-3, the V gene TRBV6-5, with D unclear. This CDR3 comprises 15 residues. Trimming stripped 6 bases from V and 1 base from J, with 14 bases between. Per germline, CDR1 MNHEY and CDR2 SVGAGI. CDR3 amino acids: CASRDPFPGTDTQYF. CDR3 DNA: TGTGCCAGCAGGGACCCTTTTCCTGGCACAGATACGCAGTATTTT.